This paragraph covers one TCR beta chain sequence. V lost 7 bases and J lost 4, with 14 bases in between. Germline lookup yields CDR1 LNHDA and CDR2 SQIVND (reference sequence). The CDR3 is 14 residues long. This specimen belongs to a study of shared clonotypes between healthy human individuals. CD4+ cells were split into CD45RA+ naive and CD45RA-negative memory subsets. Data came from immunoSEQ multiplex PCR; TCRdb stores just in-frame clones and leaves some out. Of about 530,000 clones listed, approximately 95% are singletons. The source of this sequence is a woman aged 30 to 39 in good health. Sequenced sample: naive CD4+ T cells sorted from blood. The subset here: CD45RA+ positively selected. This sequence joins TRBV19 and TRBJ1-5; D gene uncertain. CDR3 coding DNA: TGTGCCAGTAACTCCGGGATAAAGAATCAGCCCCAGCATTTT. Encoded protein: CASNSGIKNQPQHF.